One sample yielded the 2 T cell receptor beta chains listed below, sequenced in a study of blood T cell repertoires in COVID-19. Data came from immunoSEQ multiplex PCR; TCRdb stores just in-frame clones and leaves some out. The repertoire holds about 220,000 clones, with approximately 86% as singletons. The sample was PBMCs or T cells enriched from blood (not recorded which). The receptors derive from a woman between 50 and 59 years old with acute COVID-19.

The V gene is TRBV28, the J gene TRBJ1-2, with unresolved D. This CDR3 contains 12 residues. The germline V and J ends were trimmed by 8 bases and 4 bases, with 11 bases remaining between them. Looked up from germline, CDR1 is MDHEN and CDR2 is SYDVKM. This CDR3 reads CASLQNSYGYTF. Here the CDR3 DNA reads TGTGCCAGCCTACAAAACAGCTATGGCTACACCTTC.

The rearrangement joins TRBV29-1 to TRBJ1-2; no clear D gene. V shed 5 bases and J shed 4 bases, with 11 bases lying between them. In germline, CDR1 is SQVTM, CDR2 ANQGSEA. This CDR3 has 12 amino acids. CDR3 region: CSVRHVVYGYTF. CDR3 DNA: TGCAGCGTTCGACACGTTGTCTATGGCTACACCTTC.